Shown below are 25 T cell receptor beta chains from a single sample sequenced in a study of T cell responses to AZD1222 COVID-19 vaccine. TCRdb's copy holds only in-frame clones and misses some; the assay was immunoSEQ multiplex PCR. The table records about 76,000 clones, about 88% of them present only once. This sample comprised peripheral blood, obtained on day 0 of AZD1222 vaccination. The receptors shown here come from an adult in good health.

This chain joins TRBV11-2 and TRBJ2-5, with D uncertain. V was pared by 3 bases and J by 6 bases, with 8 bases between. Germline lookup yields CDR1 SGHAT and CDR2 FQNNGV. This CDR3 has 12 residues. CDR3 region: CASSFGEKTQYF. As DNA, the CDR3 is TGTGCCAGCAGCTTTGGCGAGAAGACCCAGTACTTC. Drawing the rest from reference TRBV11-2 and TRBJ2-5, the complete variable domain is EAGVAQSPRYKIIEKRQSVAFWCNPISGHATLYWYQQILGQGPKLLIQFQNNGVVDDSQLPKDRFSAERLKGVDSTLKIQPAKLEDSAVYLCASSFGEKTQYFGPGTRLLVL.

This clone was found a few times. The rearrangement uses TRBV6-5 and TRBJ2-1; D could derive from TRBD1 or TRBD2 (6 bases each). From germline, CDR1 is MNHEY and CDR2 SVGAGI. This CDR3 region has 14 residues. Trimming shortened V by 10 bases and J by 4 bases, and 17 bases separated the two germline ends. The DNA for the CDR3 is TGTGCCATCGGGGGCCCAGAGGCTTACAATGAGCAGTTCTTC. This sequence encodes CAIGGPEAYNEQFF.

CDR3 loop: CASRRTGGEKGYEQFF. CDR3 bases: TGTGCCAGTAGAAGAACAGGGGGCGAGAAAGGGTATGAGCAGTTCTTC. This rearrangement joins TRBV19 to TRBJ2-1; TRBD1 matches 9 bases. The V segment lost 6 bases and the J segment 8 bases; nucleotides outside the gene matches: 14. Germline V lookup: CDR1 LNHDA, CDR2 SQIVND (reference sequence). CDR3 length equals 16 residues.

V and J are TRBV15 and TRBJ2-7, with D perhaps matching TRBD2 (6 bases). This CDR3 comprises 15 residues. CDR1 LNHNV and CDR2 YYDKDF come from the germline V gene (reference sequence). V lost 5 bases to trimming and J lost 2 bases, with 16 bases between them. CDR3 amino acids: CATSSRGTGAYEQYF. The CDR3, as DNA: TGTGCCACCAGCTCCCGCGGGACGGGGGCCTACGAGCAGTACTTC.

This chain connects TRBV6-2 or TRBV6-3 to TRBJ2-7; D gene unclear. The germline CDR1 and CDR2 sequences are MNHEY and SVGEGT. V gave up 0 bases and J gave up 3 bases, with 12 bases separating them. The CDR3 contains 15 residues. DNA of the CDR3: TGTGCCAGCAGTTACTCAGAGGTTTCAGACTACGAGCAGTACGTC. This codes for CASSYSEVSDYEQYV.

The CDR3 protein is CASSAEPYNEQFF. Here the CDR3 DNA reads TGCGCCAGCAGCGCGGAGCCTTACAATGAGCAGTTCTTC. The rearrangement links TRBV5-1 to TRBJ2-1; D unclear. This CDR3 spans 13 amino acids. Germline V lookup: CDR1 SGHRS, CDR2 YFSETQ. Trimming stripped 4 bases from V and 4 bases from J, with 9 bases between.

The chain couples TRBV7-2 to TRBJ2-1; maybe TRBD2 (6 bases). The CDR3 is made up of 17 amino acids. V lost 3 bases and J lost 0, with 15 bases in between. Germline CDR1 is SGHTA and CDR2 is FQGNSA. This chain's CDR3 is CASSLGSLGGSYNEQFF. The DNA of the CDR3 is TGTGCCAGCAGCTTGGGTAGTTTGGGGGGCTCCTACAATGAGCAGTTCTTC.

This chain connects TRBV7-3 to TRBJ2-5; unclear D gene. The V and J ends lost 2 bases and 2 bases respectively, with 9 bases between them. The CDR3 runs to 14 residues. The germline CDR1 and CDR2 sequences are SGHTA and FQGTGA. DNA of the CDR3: TGTGCCAGCAGCTTATGGCATAGACAAGAGACCCAGTACTTC. This translates into CASSLWHRQETQYF. The complete variable domain, with remaining parts taken from reference TRBV7-3 and TRBJ2-5, reads GAGVSQTPSNKVTEKGKYVELRCDPISGHTALYWYRQSLGQGPEFLIYFQGTGAADDSGLPNDRFFAVRPEGSVSTLKIQRTERGDSAVYLCASSLWHRQETQYFGPGTRLLVL.

The chain couples TRBV29-1 to TRBJ1-3; D not resolved. The length of the CDR3 is 13 residues. Trimming took off 4 bases at V and 1 base at J, with 8 bases between the two ends. CDR1 is SQVTM and CDR2 is ANQGSEA in the germline V gene. CDR3 amino acids: CSVGGGSGNTIYF. In DNA form, the CDR3 reads TGCAGCGTTGGAGGCGGGTCTGGAAACACCATATATTTT.

V usage is TRBV6-5 and J usage is TRBJ2-1; TRBD2 aligns across 11 bases. Germline V CDR1 and CDR2: MNHEY, SVGAGI. Losses at the gene ends were 10 bases for V and 8 bases for J; bases not matched to a gene: 13. This CDR3 is 15 amino acids long. The CDR3, as DNA: TGTGCCATCCCCTCTCGGCTAGCGGGAGGTCATGAGCAGTTCTTC. Protein product: CAIPSRLAGGHEQFF.

The chain couples TRBV5-1 to TRBJ1-3, with D hard to call. From germline, CDR1 is SGHRS and CDR2 YFSETQ. V lost 3 bases to trimming and J lost 2 bases, with 21 bases between them. The CDR3 runs to 18 residues. CDR3 loop: CASSSVPGNQAAGNTIYF. The CDR3 DNA sequence: TGCGCCAGCAGCTCCGTCCCGGGAAACCAAGCTGCTGGAAACACCATATATTTT.

This clone came up a few times. This chain links TRBV6-4 with TRBJ1-6; D remains unclear. This CDR3 region has 15 residues. Per the germline V gene, CDR1 is MRHNA and CDR2 is SNTAGT. Trimming stripped 0 bases from V and 10 bases from J, with 13 bases between. The DNA for the CDR3 is TGTGCCAGCAGTGACTCCGGGGAAATCGGCTCACCCCTCCACTTT. As protein: CASSDSGEIGSPLHF.

V usage is TRBV7-2 and J usage is TRBJ2-5, with D perhaps matching TRBD2 (6 bases). Trimming took off 5 bases at V and 4 bases at J, with 23 bases between the two ends. Germline lookup yields CDR1 SGHTA and CDR2 FQGNSA. The CDR3 length is 17 residues. CDR3 nucleotides: TGTGCCAGCAGCGTCTCACGCGGGACTGGATGGGGAGAGACCCAGTACTTC. Its protein is CASSVSRGTGWGETQYF.

The sample holds one count of this clone. The rearrangement joins TRBV4-2 to TRBJ2-3, with TRBD2 matching 13 bases. Germline trimming cut 0 bases from V and 7 bases from J; bases unmatched to any gene: 10. The CDR3 is 18 residues long. From germline, CDR1 is LGHNA and CDR2 YNFKEQ. The CDR3 bases are TGTGCCAGCAGCCAAGACCAGGGACTAGCGGGAACCATGTATACGCAGTATTTT. It encodes CASSQDQGLAGTMYTQYF.

There are a few counts of this clone. V usage is TRBV6-6 and J usage is TRBJ2-5; TRBD2 matches 7 bases. This CDR3 comprises 13 residues. V was clipped by 7 bases and J by 3 bases; unmatched bases: 5. The V gene's germline CDR1 is MNHNY and CDR2 SVGAGI (reference sequence). The CDR3 sequence: CASKVSGEETQYF. The CDR3 DNA is TGTGCCAGCAAAGTAAGCGGGGAAGAGACCCAGTACTTC.

The J gene is TRBJ1-5, the V gene TRBV28; D gene ambiguous. CDR1 is MDHEN and CDR2 is SYDVKM in the germline V gene. This CDR3 contains 15 residues. Trimming stripped 2 bases from V and 4 bases from J, with 12 bases between. The CDR3: CASSLGGNRNQPQHF. For the CDR3, the DNA is TGTGCCAGCAGTTTAGGAGGGAATAGGAATCAGCCCCAGCATTTT. Based on the CDR3 plus reference TRBV28 and TRBJ1-5, the full variable domain is DVKVTQSSRYLVKRTGEKVFLECVQDMDHENMFWYRQDPGLGLRLIYFSYDVKMKEKGDIPEGYSVSREKKERFSLILESASTNQTSMYLCASSLGGNRNQPQHFGDGTRLSIL.

The chain is built from TRBV12-5 and TRBJ1-5; 8 bases are a match to TRBD1. CDR3 size: 18 residues. The trim removed 3 bases at V and 0 bases at J, leaving 10 bases unmatched. The germline V gene encodes CDR1 LGHNT and CDR2 FRNRAP. CDR3 DNA: TGTGCTAGTGGTTTTTGGGGACAGGCGGAAACTAGCAATCAGCCCCAGCATTTT. Translating gives CASGFWGQAETSNQPQHF.

This chain's CDR3 is CATSRGPSTSGNEQYF. The CDR3 DNA is TGTGCCACCAGCAGAGGCCCGTCGACTAGCGGGAACGAGCAGTACTTC. The V gene is TRBV15, the J gene TRBJ2-7, with 11 bases identical to TRBD2. The germline gives CDR1 LNHNV, CDR2 YYDKDF (reference sequence). Trimming at V came to 1 base and at J to 5 bases, leaving 7 bases not matched to a gene. The CDR3 spans 16 residues.

The rearrangement links TRBV6-1 to TRBJ2-5; D gene unclear. The CDR3 sequence is 13 residues long. CDR1 MNHNS and CDR2 SASEGT come from the germline V gene. The V end was cut by 3 bases, the J end by 5 bases, with 10 bases between. CDR3 DNA sequence: TGTGCCAGCAGTGATGGTGTTGTGGAGACCCAGTACTTC. Translating gives CASSDGVVETQYF.

This chain uses TRBV30 with TRBJ1-4, with TRBD1 identical over 8 bases. Trimming at V came to 3 bases and at J to 0 bases, leaving 15 bases not matched to a gene. The CDR3 runs 19 residues. From germline, CDR1 is GTSNPN and CDR2 SVGIG (reference sequence). The CDR3 DNA is TGTGCCTGGAGAGGCCCCAGGGGGCGAAACCCAGCAACTAATGAAAAACTGTTTTTT. Translating it yields CAWRGPRGRNPATNEKLFF.

The chain combines TRBV15 with TRBJ2-1; D is tentatively TRBD1 or TRBD2 (5 bases each). In germline, CDR1 is LNHNV, CDR2 YYDKDF (reference sequence). CDR3 size: 16 residues. Trimming pared 3 bases from V and 0 bases from J, leaving 12 bases between. The CDR3 bases are TGTGCCACCAGCAGTTGGGACGCCAACTCCTACAATGAGCAGTTCTTC. Translating it yields CATSSWDANSYNEQFF.

This clone was observed once. The chain employs TRBV12-5 and TRBJ1-5, with D perhaps matching TRBD1 (5 bases). The CDR3 runs 17 residues. The V gene lost 0 bases and the J gene lost 1 base, with 13 bases spanning the gap. Germline-derived CDR1 and CDR2 are LGHNT and FRNRAP. The CDR3 protein is CASGLVTAGRSNQPQHF. CDR3 DNA sequence: TGTGCTAGTGGTTTGGTAACGGCAGGGAGAAGCAATCAGCCCCAGCATTTT.

The chain recombines TRBV6-5 with TRBJ1-5, with a possible D match to TRBD1 (5 bases). The CDR3 contains 13 residues. Germline-derived CDR1 and CDR2 are MNHEY and SVGAGI. The V end lost 6 bases, the J end lost 4 bases, and 10 bases lay between the germline ends. The CDR3 protein is CASRARENQPQHF. The CDR3 DNA is TGTGCCAGCAGGGCCAGGGAAAATCAGCCCCAGCATTTT.

The rearrangement joins TRBV6-6 to TRBJ1-1, with D tentatively TRBD1 (5 bases). This CDR3 is 15 amino acids long. CDR1 and CDR2 from the germline V gene are MNHNY and SVGAGI (reference sequence). Trimming stripped 0 bases from V and 1 base from J, with 9 bases between. The CDR3 coding sequence is TGTGCCAGCAGTTACTCTGACAGCCAGAACACTGAAGCTTTCTTT. Its translation: CASSYSDSQNTEAFF.

V is TRBV7-2 and J is TRBJ2-7, with D uncertain. Germline-derived CDR1 and CDR2 are SGHTA and FQGNSA. Trimming shortened V by 0 bases and J by 6 bases, and 9 bases separated the two germline ends. The CDR3 has 13 residues. The CDR3 nucleotides read TGTGCCAGCAGCTTAGCGCGGACCGCCGAGCAGTACGTC. It yields the protein CASSLARTAEQYV.